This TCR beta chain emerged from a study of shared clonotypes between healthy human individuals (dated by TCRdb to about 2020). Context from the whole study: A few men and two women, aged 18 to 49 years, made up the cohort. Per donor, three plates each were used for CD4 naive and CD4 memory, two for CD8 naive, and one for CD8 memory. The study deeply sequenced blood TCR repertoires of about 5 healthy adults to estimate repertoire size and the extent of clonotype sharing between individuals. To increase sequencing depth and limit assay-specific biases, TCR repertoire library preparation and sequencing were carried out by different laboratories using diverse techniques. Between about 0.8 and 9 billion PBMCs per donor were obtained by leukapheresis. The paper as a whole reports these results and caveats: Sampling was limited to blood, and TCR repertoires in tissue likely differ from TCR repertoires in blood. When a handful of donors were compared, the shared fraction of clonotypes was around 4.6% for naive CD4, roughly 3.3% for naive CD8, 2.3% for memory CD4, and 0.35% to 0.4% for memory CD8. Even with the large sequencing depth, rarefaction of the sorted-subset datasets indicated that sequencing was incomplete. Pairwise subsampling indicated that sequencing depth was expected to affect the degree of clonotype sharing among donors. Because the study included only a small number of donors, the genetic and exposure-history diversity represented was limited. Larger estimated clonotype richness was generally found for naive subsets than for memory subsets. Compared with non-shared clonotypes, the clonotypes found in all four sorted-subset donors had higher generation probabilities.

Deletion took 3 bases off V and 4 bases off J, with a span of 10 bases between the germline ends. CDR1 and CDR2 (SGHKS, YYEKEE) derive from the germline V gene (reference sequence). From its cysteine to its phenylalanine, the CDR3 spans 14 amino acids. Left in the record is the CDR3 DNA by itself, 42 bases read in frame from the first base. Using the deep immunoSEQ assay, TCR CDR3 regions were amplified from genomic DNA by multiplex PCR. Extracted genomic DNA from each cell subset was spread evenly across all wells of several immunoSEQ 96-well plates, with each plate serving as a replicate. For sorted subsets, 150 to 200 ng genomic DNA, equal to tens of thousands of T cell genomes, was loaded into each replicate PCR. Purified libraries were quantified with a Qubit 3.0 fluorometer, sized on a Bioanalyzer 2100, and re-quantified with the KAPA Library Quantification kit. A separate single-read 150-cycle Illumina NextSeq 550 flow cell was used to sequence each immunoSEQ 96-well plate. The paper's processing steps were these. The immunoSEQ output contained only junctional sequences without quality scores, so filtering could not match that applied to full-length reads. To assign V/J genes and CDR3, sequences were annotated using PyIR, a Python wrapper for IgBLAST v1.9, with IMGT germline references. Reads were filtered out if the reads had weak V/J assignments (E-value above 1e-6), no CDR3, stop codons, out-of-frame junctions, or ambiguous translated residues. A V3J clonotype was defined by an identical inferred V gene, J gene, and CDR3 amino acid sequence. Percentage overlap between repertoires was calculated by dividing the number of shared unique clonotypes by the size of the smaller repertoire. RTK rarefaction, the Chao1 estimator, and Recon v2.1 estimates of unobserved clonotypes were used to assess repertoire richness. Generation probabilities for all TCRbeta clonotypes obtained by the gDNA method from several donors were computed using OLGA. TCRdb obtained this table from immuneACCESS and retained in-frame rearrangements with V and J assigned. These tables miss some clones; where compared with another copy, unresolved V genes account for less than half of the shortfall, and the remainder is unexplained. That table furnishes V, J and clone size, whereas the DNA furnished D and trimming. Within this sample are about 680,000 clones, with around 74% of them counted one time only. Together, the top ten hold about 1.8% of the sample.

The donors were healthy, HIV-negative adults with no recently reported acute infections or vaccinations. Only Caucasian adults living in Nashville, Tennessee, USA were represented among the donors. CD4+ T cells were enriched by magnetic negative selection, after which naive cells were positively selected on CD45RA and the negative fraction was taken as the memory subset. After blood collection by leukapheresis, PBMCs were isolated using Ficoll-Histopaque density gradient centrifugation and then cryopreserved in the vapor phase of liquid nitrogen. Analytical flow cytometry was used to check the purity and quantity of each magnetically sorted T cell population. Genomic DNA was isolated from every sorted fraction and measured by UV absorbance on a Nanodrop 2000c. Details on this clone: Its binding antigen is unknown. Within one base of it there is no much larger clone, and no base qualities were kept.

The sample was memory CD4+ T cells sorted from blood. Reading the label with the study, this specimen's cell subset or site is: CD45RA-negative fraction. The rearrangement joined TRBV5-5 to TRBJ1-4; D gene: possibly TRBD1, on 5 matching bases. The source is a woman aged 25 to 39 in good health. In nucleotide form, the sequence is TGTGCCAGCAGCTCAGGGCAGTATAATGAAAAACTGTTTTTT. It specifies CASSSGQYNEKLFF.